This entry is about one TCR beta chain. The record originates from a study of OX40 agonist ivuxolimab in advanced cancers. Clones were sequenced by immunoSEQ multiplex PCR, and TCRdb holds only the in-frame ones, with some missing. The sample lists approximately 90,000 clones; roughly 84% were seen once. The CDR3 runs to 17 residues. The source was CD4+ or CD8+ T cells sorted from blood, collected in a trial of the OX40 agonist ivuxolimab. The V and J genes are TRBV12-2 and TRBJ2-1; TRBD2, the table's D call, was not compared with the DNA. TRBV12-2 is a recognized pseudogene. The origin of this receptor is an adult with an advanced solid tumor such as melanoma, head and neck, liver or kidney cancer. Here the CDR3 reads CASRLSITLWEGNEQFF. The CDR3 DNA sequence: TGTGCAAGTCGCTTAAGTATTACACTTTGGGAGGGCAATGAGCAGTTCTTC.